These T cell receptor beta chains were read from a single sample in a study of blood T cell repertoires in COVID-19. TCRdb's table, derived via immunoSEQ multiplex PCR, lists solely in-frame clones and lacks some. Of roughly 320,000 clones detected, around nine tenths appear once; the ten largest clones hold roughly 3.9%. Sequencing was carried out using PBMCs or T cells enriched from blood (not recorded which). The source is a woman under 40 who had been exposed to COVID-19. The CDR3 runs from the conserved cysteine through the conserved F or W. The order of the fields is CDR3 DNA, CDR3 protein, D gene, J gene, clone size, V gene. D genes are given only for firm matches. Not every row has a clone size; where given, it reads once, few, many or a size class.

TGTGCCAGCAGCTTAGGCCTCCCGGGACTGTTCTACAATGAGCAGTTCTTC CASSLGLPGLFYNEQFF . TRBJ2-1 . TRBV13
TGTGCCAGCAAGGGGGACGCTGAAGCTTTCTTT CASKGDAEAFF . TRBJ1-1 . TRBV9
TGTGCCAGCAGTTACGTGACAGGGTACAATGAGCAGTTCTTC CASSYVTGYNEQFF TRBD1 TRBJ2-1 . TRBV6-2/TRBV6-3
TGTGCCAGCAGCGTCAGGGGGAGAAAAGCTGAAGCTTTCTTT CASSVRGRKAEAFF TRBD1 TRBJ1-1 . TRBV11-1
TGCGCCAGCAGCTTATCAGGGTCCGATACGCAGTATTTT CASSLSGSDTQYF . TRBJ2-3 once TRBV5-1
TGTGCCACCACGGGACAGACTAACTATGGCTACACCTTC CATTGQTNYGYTF TRBD1 TRBJ1-2 . TRBV15
TGTGCCAGTAGTGACGGGACAGCCACAGATACGCAGTATTTT CASSDGTATDTQYF TRBD1 TRBJ2-3 . TRBV19
TGTGCCAGCTCACCTCCAGCGCGGGTGACCCAGTACTTC CASSPPARVTQYF . TRBJ2-5 . TRBV18
TGTGCCTGGGGTCCGGGGAGGGATGGCTACACCTTC CAWGPGRDGYTF . TRBJ1-2 . TRBV30
TGTGCCAGCAGTGAACACACACCCTATGGCTACACCTTC CASSEHTPYGYTF . TRBJ1-2 . TRBV6-1
TGTGCCAGCAGCGTAGCTTTTAGGAGTGAAGAGACCCAGTACTTC CASSVAFRSEETQYF . TRBJ2-5 . TRBV9
TGTGCTAGTGGTTTGACCAGACAGGGAGTATCATACGAGCAGTACTTC CASGLTRQGVSYEQYF TRBD1 TRBJ2-7 . TRBV12-5
TGTGCCAGCAGCTTGTGGGGACAGGGGGACTATGGCTACACCTTC CASSLWGQGDYGYTF TRBD1 TRBJ1-2 . TRBV5-4
TGCAGCGTGCCAGCGGGGGGGCCCACCGGGGAGCTGTTTTTT CSVPAGGPTGELFF TRBD2 TRBJ2-2 . TRBV29-1
TGTGCCAGTAGCTTCGGACAGAAGATTTATGGCTACACCTTC CASSFGQKIYGYTF . TRBJ1-2 . TRBV19
TGTGCCAGCAGCCCCTCCGATGGACTGAGACCCCTCCACTTT CASSPSDGLRPLHF . TRBJ1-6 . TRBV6-5
TGTGCCAGCAGCGGATTCCGGGTTGGGGCCAACGTCCTGACTTTC CASSGFRVGANVLTF . TRBJ2-6 . TRBV6-5
TGTGCCAGCAGCAGCTGGGACAGTGACGAGCAGTACTTC CASSSWDSDEQYF TRBD1 TRBJ2-7 . TRBV7-8
TGCGCCAGCAGCCCCCGGGGACAGGGGGCCGAAGCAATCTATGAAAAACTGTTTTTT CASSPRGQGAEAIYEKLFF TRBD1 TRBJ1-4 . TRBV5-1
TGTGCCACCCTCCTAGGACAGGGAAACTATGGCTACACCTTC CATLLGQGNYGYTF TRBD1 TRBJ1-2 . TRBV2
TGTGCCATCGGGCCGAAAGAAACAGGCAACACTGAAGCTTTCTTT CAIGPKETGNTEAFF . TRBJ1-1 . TRBV10-3
TGTGCCAGCAGCCATACTAGCGGGGGAGTCGCGACCGGGGAGCTGTTTTTT CASSHTSGGVATGELFF TRBD2 TRBJ2-2 . TRBV5-5
TGTGCCAGCAGCTTGCGTGGGGCCAAGGAGACCCAGTACTTC CASSLRGAKETQYF . TRBJ2-5 once TRBV5-4
TGTGCCAGTACGGGACAGGGAAAAAACTATGGCTACACCTTC CASTGQGKNYGYTF TRBD1 TRBJ1-2 . TRBV19
TGTGCCAGCAGCCCGAGACTAGCGGGGGCCAACAATGAGCAGTTCTTC CASSPRLAGANNEQFF TRBD2 TRBJ2-1 . TRBV5-4
TGTGCCAGTAGTATAGATCTCCAGCGTGGCTACACCTTC CASSIDLQRGYTF . TRBJ1-2 . TRBV19
TGCGCCAGCAGCTTGGATGCTTTTGGGGGGGTATCACCCCTCCACTTT CASSLDAFGGVSPLHF . TRBJ1-6 . TRBV5-1
TGCGCCAGCAGCCATCCCAGATCGCCCCAGCATTTT CASSHPRSPQHF . TRBJ1-5 . TRBV4-1
TGTGCCATCAGTAACGGGACTAGCGGGGGGGAGTACTTC CAISNGTSGGEYF TRBD2 TRBJ2-7 . TRBV10-3
TGCGCCAGCAGCATGGGGGCACGGGAGACCCAGTACTTC CASSMGARETQYF . TRBJ2-5 . TRBV5-1
TGTGCCAGCAGTCTAGGCAGGGTGGATGAGCAGTTCTTC CASSLGRVDEQFF . TRBJ2-1 . TRBV7-6
TGCGCCAGCAGCCAAGACATGGGACAGAGGGGCTACACCTTC CASSQDMGQRGYTF TRBD1 TRBJ1-2 . TRBV4-3
TGTGCCAGCAGCTCCAGGGGCTACGAGCAGTACTTC CASSSRGYEQYF . TRBJ2-7 . TRBV7-9
TGTGCCAGCAGCCCTAACCCTCGGGGTGGGAGTTCGGGAGAGCAGTACTTC CASSPNPRGGSSGEQYF . TRBJ2-7 . TRBV7-6
TGTGCCAGTAGTATTGGAGGGGAGGGAAATCAGCCCCAGCATTTT CASSIGGEGNQPQHF . TRBJ1-5 . TRBV19
TGTGCCAGCTCACCTACTCCGGGACAGGGGAACACTGAAGCTTTCTTT CASSPTPGQGNTEAFF TRBD1 TRBJ1-1 . TRBV18
TGTGCCAGCAGTGAAGGGAAGCGGGTCCTCCAGTTCTTC CASSEGKRVLQFF . TRBJ2-1 few TRBV2
TGTGCCAGCAGCCAAGGCGCCGAGCAGTACTTC CASSQGAEQYF . TRBJ2-7 . TRBV3-1/TRBV3-2
TGTGCCAGTAGCCGGAGGGCCGCCAGCTCCTACAATGAGCAGTTCTTC CASSRRAASSYNEQFF . TRBJ2-1 . TRBV19
TGTGCCAGTAGTAAACCACAGGGGGCGGAGGGCTACACCTTC CASSKPQGAEGYTF TRBD1 TRBJ1-2 . TRBV19
TGTGCCAGCTCACCACAGGGACAGCATAATTCACCCCTCCACTTT CASSPQGQHNSPLHF TRBD1 TRBJ1-6 . TRBV18
TGTGCCAGCAGCCAAGGACTAGCGGGCTACAATGAGCAGTTCTTC CASSQGLAGYNEQFF TRBD2 TRBJ2-1 . TRBV4-2
TGCGCCAGCAGCCGAACGAGGACTAGCGTCGCCTACGAGCAGTACTTC CASSRTRTSVAYEQYF TRBD2 TRBJ2-7 . TRBV4-1
TGCGCCAGCAGCCAAGGGCAGGGCAGGGAAAAACTGTTTTTT CASSQGQGREKLFF . TRBJ1-4 once TRBV4-3
TGTGCCAGCAGCTTGACAGCTAACGCGATCTATGGCTACACCTTC CASSLTANAIYGYTF . TRBJ1-2 . TRBV7-3
TGCGCCAGCAGCTTAGGACAGGGGAATGATGGCTACACCTTC CASSLGQGNDGYTF TRBD1 TRBJ1-2 few TRBV5-1
TGTGCCAGCAGACTGACTAGCGGGGGGGCCATGACCAACCTCAATGAGCAGTTCTTC CASRLTSGGAMTNLNEQFF TRBD2 TRBJ2-1 . TRBV4-2
TGTGCCTGGAGTGTACAGGGGGGGCGGCCCCAGCATTTT CAWSVQGGRPQHF TRBD1 TRBJ1-5 . TRBV30
TGTGCCAGCAGCTTAGGGGCCGGGGGCTATGGCTACACCTTC CASSLGAGGYGYTF . TRBJ1-2 . TRBV11-2
TGTGCCAGCAGCGTAGGAGGTGGGGGCTCGGGCACTGAAGCTTTCTTT CASSVGGGGSGTEAFF . TRBJ1-1 . TRBV9